The 30 T cell receptor beta chains below come from one sample, sequenced in a study of human T cells and chemical hapten exposure. From the RACE reads, TCRdb called clonotypes with MiXCR, one entry per CDR3 protein. The repertoire consists of roughly 80,000 distinct CDR3 sequences, with around 9.3% occurring once and the leading ten covering 1.7%. Described time point: healthy volunteer bleed at 6 weeks. The study extracted total RNA from unfractionated whole blood. The sample comprised whole blood. The receptor source for this set is a female donor in good health. Some clones in this sample may be carry-over from other donors' samples.

The chain carries TRBV15 and TRBJ2-5; D unclear. The CDR3 is made up of 14 amino acids. CDR1 is LNHNV, CDR2 YYDKDF, per germline (reference sequence). Trimming cost V 1 base and J 5 bases, with 11 bases left between them. CDR3 nucleotides: TGTGCCACCAGCAGAGGAGGCCCCGGGGAGACCCAGTACTTC. It codes for CATSRGGPGETQYF.

The table lists this clonotype with many counts. The J gene is TRBJ1-4, the V gene TRBV5-4; D is undetermined. V lost 2 bases and J 4 bases, leaving 12 bases between the germline ends. The CDR3 has 15 residues. Germline CDR1 SGHNT, CDR2 YYREEE (reference sequence). This CDR3 reads CASSFGTEDNEKLFF. The CDR3 DNA is TGTGCCAGCAGCTTTGGTACGGAAGATAATGAAAAACTGTTTTTT. Filled out from reference TRBV5-4 and TRBJ1-4, the complete variable domain reads ETGVTQSPTHLIKTRGQQVTLRCSSQSGHNTVSWYQQALGQGPQFIFQYYREEENGRGNFPPRFSGLQFPNYSSELNVNALELDDSALYLCASSFGTEDNEKLFFGSGTQLSVL.

The J gene is TRBJ2-3, the V gene TRBV6-6, with TRBD2 as a possible D gene (5 bases). The V gene lost 6 bases and the J gene lost 2 bases, with 12 bases spanning the gap. CDR1 is MNHNY and CDR2 is SVGAGI in the germline V gene (reference sequence). The CDR3 covers 14 residues. This CDR3 reads CASRTRLTTDTQYF. The CDR3 DNA sequence: TGTGCCAGCAGAACAAGACTAACCACAGATACGCAGTATTTT.

This clonotype has only a few counts. This chain uses TRBV29-1 with TRBJ1-2, with unresolved D. The CDR3 consists of 12 residues. Trimming pared 2 bases from V and 8 bases from J, leaving 12 bases between. Germline V gene data show CDR1 as SQVTM and CDR2 as ANQGSEA. CDR3 in amino acids: CSVEMAGFGYTF. As DNA, the CDR3 is TGCAGCGTTGAAATGGCGGGGTTCGGCTACACCTTC.

The V and J genes are TRBV20-1 and TRBJ2-1; the match to TRBD1 covers 7 bases. The germline CDR1 and CDR2 sequences are DFQATT and SNEGSKA (reference sequence). The CDR3 extends over 13 amino acids. The V gene end was trimmed by 5 bases and the J gene end by 10 bases; junction bases not matched to a gene: 11. Here the CDR3 DNA reads TGCAGTGCTGTGGACAGGTTCATTGGGGAGCAGTTCTTC. It specifies CSAVDRFIGEQFF.

This chain links TRBV4-3 with TRBJ2-7; D unresolved. The V end lost 1 base, the J end lost 6 bases, and 13 bases lay between the germline ends. Germline V gene sequence: CDR1 LGHNA, CDR2 YSLEER. This CDR3 is 14 amino acids long. The CDR3 reads CASSQVLGIREQYF. DNA for the CDR3: TGCGCCAGCAGCCAAGTTTTAGGGATCCGCGAGCAGTACTTC.

This clonotype was seen a few times. The gene calls are TRBV3-1 and TRBJ2-3; D gene unclear. Germline CDR1 and CDR2: LGHDT and YNNKEL (reference sequence). Trimming left V 4 bases short and J 4 bases short, with 15 bases between. This CDR3 is 15 amino acids long. The CDR3 DNA sequence: TGTGCCAGCAGCCGATTCGAACGGAACTCAGATACGCAGTATTTT. Amino acid sequence: CASSRFERNSDTQYF.

This clonotype was counted between two and nine times. J is TRBJ2-1 and V is TRBV13; D is possibly TRBD2 (6 bases). The length of the CDR3 is 11 residues. V was shortened by 5 bases and J by 10 bases, with 9 bases between the two germline ends. Germline CDR1 PRHDT, CDR2 FYEKMQ (reference sequence). For the CDR3, the DNA is TGTGCCAGCAGCGACGGAGGGGAGCAGTTCTTC. Translated, it gives CASSDGGEQFF.

This clonotype was seen many times. The CDR3 bases are TGTGCCAGCAGCCGATGGACAGCCAACACTGAAGCTTTCTTT. This encodes CASSRWTANTEAFF. The V gene is TRBV7-2, the J gene TRBJ1-1; D perhaps matches TRBD1 (6 bases). The CDR3 sequence is 14 residues long. Germline values: CDR1 SGHTA, CDR2 FQGNSA. The V and J ends lost 5 bases and 2 bases respectively, with 12 bases between them.

This clonotype was picked up many times. The chain links TRBV5-5 to TRBJ1-6; D not resolved. Germline CDR1 reads SGHKS; CDR2 reads YYEKEE (reference sequence). The length of the CDR3 is 14 residues. Deletions cut 3 bases from V and 3 bases from J, with 7 bases between. The CDR3 reads CASSSRFYNSPLHF. In nucleotides, the CDR3 is TGTGCCAGCAGCTCCCGGTTCTATAATTCACCCCTCCACTTT.

J is TRBJ2-3 and V is TRBV5-1, with a possible D match to TRBD2 (7 bases). Germline values: CDR1 SGHRS, CDR2 YFSETQ. CDR3 length: 16 residues. The germline V and J ends were trimmed by 2 bases and 2 bases, with 15 bases remaining between them. The CDR3 DNA sequence: TGCGCCAGCAGCTTAGGGGGGGCCCGAATCACAGATACGCAGTATTTT. Residues: CASSLGGARITDTQYF.

This clonotype was counted between two and nine times. The CDR3 nucleotides read TGTGCCAGCAGCTTGTCAGGGGTTTACACCGGGGAGCTGTTTTTT. Amino acid sequence: CASSLSGVYTGELFF. V is TRBV7-2 and J is TRBJ2-2; possible D gene TRBD1, 6 bases. The CDR3 has 15 amino acids. V was pared by 3 bases and J by 3 bases, with 11 bases between. Looked up from germline, CDR1 is SGHTA and CDR2 is FQGNSA.

This clonotype has only a few counts. V is TRBV6-6 and J is TRBJ2-7; D is unresolved. With 5 bases removed from V and 11 bases from J, the gap between germline ends came to 25 bases. From germline, CDR1 is MNHNY and CDR2 SVGAGI (reference sequence). There are 15 residues in the CDR3. The DNA of the CDR3 is TGTGCCAGCAGTCTAAACAACAAATTGTTGGGTTGGAAGTACTTC. Its translation is CASSLNNKLLGWKYF.

This clonotype was counted ten times or more. V usage is TRBV2 and J usage is TRBJ1-1, with D possibly matching TRBD1 (5 bases). The V gene lost 3 bases and the J gene lost 0 bases, with 8 bases spanning the gap. Germline V lookup: CDR1 SNHLY, CDR2 FYNNEI. The CDR3 loop spans 14 amino acids. CDR3 sequence reads: CASSDRDLNTEAFF. The CDR3 region has the DNA TGTGCCAGCAGTGACAGGGATTTGAACACTGAAGCTTTCTTT.

This clonotype was seen more than once but under ten times. The CDR3 loop reads CAISRGGQGANTQYF. The DNA for the CDR3 is TGTGCCATCAGCAGAGGGGGACAGGGGGCGAATACGCAGTATTTT. The chain combines TRBV10-3 with TRBJ2-3; 12 bases are shared with TRBD1. V shed 6 bases, J shed 7 bases, and the junction held 8 bases outside the gene matches. Looked up from germline, CDR1 is ENHRY and CDR2 is SYGVKD. The CDR3 has 15 residues.

This clonotype was detected a few times. The chain is built from TRBV20-1 and TRBJ2-5; the D call may be TRBD1 or TRBD2 (5 bases each). The CDR3 loop spans 13 amino acids. The V and J ends lost 3 bases and 1 base respectively, with 9 bases between them. From germline, CDR1 is DFQATT and CDR2 SNEGSKA (reference sequence). CDR3 nucleotide sequence: TGCAGTGCTAGCCGGGGCCCCCAAGAGACCCAGTACTTC. Encoded protein: CSASRGPQETQYF.

This clonotype was recorded many times. This chain links TRBV3-1 with TRBJ1-1; a weak D match, TRBD1 (6 bases). V was pared by 4 bases and J by 11 bases, with 23 bases between. Per germline, CDR1 LGHDT and CDR2 YNNKEL (reference sequence). The CDR3 runs to 15 residues. CDR3 in amino acids: CASSPRGGGGEEAFF. The CDR3 DNA sequence: TGTGCCAGCAGCCCCCGGGGAGGGGGGGGAGAAGAGGCTTTCTTT.

This clonotype was detected ten times or more. The V call is TRBV9, the J call TRBJ2-3; D ambiguous. CDR1 is SGDLS and CDR2 is YYNGEE in the germline V gene. Deletions cut 0 bases from V and 8 bases from J, with 4 bases between. The CDR3 is made up of 11 amino acids. DNA of the CDR3: TGTGCCAGCAGCGTAGGAGCTACGCAGTATTTT. Encoded protein: CASSVGATQYF.

The sample holds many counts of this clonotype. The chain employs TRBV25-1 and TRBJ1-3, with a tentative D call TRBD1 (6 bases). The germline V and J ends were trimmed by 6 bases and 0 bases, with 12 bases remaining between them. This CDR3 spans 15 amino acids. Germline V gene sequence: CDR1 MGHDK, CDR2 SYGVNS. CDR3 loop: CASSRTGFSGNTIYF. CDR3 DNA sequence: TGTGCCAGCAGCCGCACAGGGTTCTCTGGAAACACCATATATTTT. Together with reference TRBV25-1 and TRBJ1-3, the CDR3 gives the full variable domain: EADIYQTPRYLVIGTGKKITLECSQTMGHDKMYWYQQDPGMELHLIHYSYGVNSTEKGDLSSESTVSRIRTEHFPLTLESARPSHTSQYLCASSRTGFSGNTIYFGEGSWLTVV.

Many counts were recorded for this clonotype. The chain has TRBV6-2 or TRBV6-3 and TRBJ1-5; no definite D call. Germline-derived CDR1 and CDR2 are MNHEY and SVGEGT. Trimming stripped 0 bases from V and 9 bases from J, with 12 bases between. The CDR3 has 14 residues. The DNA for the CDR3 is TGTGCCAGCAGTTACTCGGAGGTTATGCCGCCCCAGCATTTT. Its protein is CASSYSEVMPPQHF.

The rearrangement links TRBV7-3 to TRBJ1-1, with a possible D match to TRBD1 (6 bases). The length of the CDR3 is 14 residues. Germline V gene lookup returns CDR1 SGHTA and CDR2 FQGTGA. The ends were cut back, 1 base at V and 5 bases at J, with 11 bases in the middle. CDR3 region: CASSLRSRGTEAFF. In DNA, the CDR3 is TGTGCCAGCAGCTTAAGGTCCAGGGGAACTGAAGCTTTCTTT. The variable domain in full, completed from reference TRBV7-3 and TRBJ1-1, reads GAGVSQTPSNKVTEKGKYVELRCDPISGHTALYWYRQSLGQGPEFLIYFQGTGAADDSGLPNDRFFAVRPEGSVSTLKIQRTERGDSAVYLCASSLRSRGTEAFFGQGTRLTVV.

The chain links TRBV18 to TRBJ2-7; weak D call: TRBD2 (5 bases). The germline V and J ends were trimmed by 3 bases and 2 bases, with 11 bases remaining between them. This CDR3 region has 14 residues. CDR1 is KGHSH, CDR2 LQKENI, per germline. The CDR3 DNA follows: TGTGCCAGCTCACCCCGGACTGAAGCCTACGAGCAGTACTTC. Encoded protein: CASSPRTEAYEQYF.

This clonotype was observed many times. The rearrangement links TRBV5-1 to TRBJ1-1; 9 bases are shared with TRBD1. This CDR3 spans 16 amino acids. Germline loops: CDR1 SGHRS, CDR2 YFSETQ. Trimming cost V 1 base and J 4 bases; bases outside gene matches: 8. The CDR3: CASSLMPGTGSTEAFF. The CDR3 bases are TGCGCCAGCAGCTTGATGCCCGGGACAGGGTCCACTGAAGCTTTCTTT.

There are many counts of this clonotype. The rearrangement uses TRBV18 and TRBJ1-5; possibly TRBD1 for D (5 bases). Germline lookup yields CDR1 KGHSH and CDR2 LQKENI. The CDR3 extends over 15 amino acids. The V end was cut by 3 bases, the J end by 1 base, with 10 bases between. In DNA form, the CDR3 reads TGTGCCAGCTCACCCGACAGACTAAGCAATCAGCCCCAGCATTTT. Translated: CASSPDRLSNQPQHF.

This clonotype has at least ten counts. J is TRBJ2-1 and V is TRBV9; D remains ambiguous. The CDR3 loop spans 12 amino acids. CDR1 SGDLS and CDR2 YYNGEE come from the germline V gene. The ends were cut back, 0 bases at V and 9 bases at J, with 7 bases in the middle. The CDR3 reads CASSVGDAEQFF. DNA of the CDR3: TGTGCCAGCAGCGTAGGAGATGCTGAGCAGTTCTTC.

Turning to this clonotype: This may come from a read error, since a much larger clone is one base off. The J gene is TRBJ1-5, the V gene TRBV2; 8 positions agree with TRBD1. The length of the CDR3 is 13 residues. The V and J ends lost 6 bases and 11 bases, in that order; junction bases with no gene match: 9. Germline CDR1 is SNHLY and CDR2 is FYNNEI. CDR3 bases: TGTGCCAGCAGGGGGACAGGCGTCCAGTCCCAGCATTTT. Translated, it gives CASRGTGVQSQHF.

This clonotype was observed many times. The chain couples TRBV20-1 to TRBJ1-5; 8 positions agree with TRBD1. V gave up 6 bases and J gave up 1 base; unmatched junction bases: 2. The CDR3 is 13 residues long. CDR1 is DFQATT and CDR2 is SNEGSKA in the germline V gene (reference sequence). CDR3 amino acids: CSARDRSNQPQHF. The CDR3 nucleotides are TGCAGTGCAAGGGACAGGAGCAATCAGCCCCAGCATTTT.

Ten or more counts support this clonotype. This sequence joins TRBV29-1 and TRBJ2-3; D unclear. V gave up 7 bases and J gave up 6 bases, with 8 bases separating them. Per the germline V gene, CDR1 is SQVTM and CDR2 is ANQGSEA. The CDR3 sequence is 10 residues long. The CDR3 is CSGVVDTQYF. CDR3 nucleotides: TGCAGCGGGGTAGTGGATACGCAGTATTTT.

This clonotype was observed many times. The chain combines TRBV3-1 with TRBJ1-2; D unresolved. The CDR3 length is 13 residues. Germline V gene data show CDR1 as LGHDT and CDR2 as YNNKEL (reference sequence). Trimming took 3 bases from V and 8 from J, leaving 13 bases between them. The CDR3 reads CASSQLVKGGYTF. The CDR3 DNA follows: TGTGCCAGCAGCCAGCTTGTAAAAGGGGGCTACACCTTC.

This clonotype has a count of ten or more. This chain joins TRBV20-1 and TRBJ1-2; D is ambiguous. Trimming cost V 2 bases and J 1 base, with 14 bases left between them. Germline assignment: CDR1 DFQATT and CDR2 SNEGSKA (reference sequence). The CDR3 extends over 15 amino acids. The CDR3 bases are TGCAGTGCTAGACCCCCAGACCCTGATAACTATGGCTACACCTTC. This gives the protein CSARPPDPDNYGYTF.